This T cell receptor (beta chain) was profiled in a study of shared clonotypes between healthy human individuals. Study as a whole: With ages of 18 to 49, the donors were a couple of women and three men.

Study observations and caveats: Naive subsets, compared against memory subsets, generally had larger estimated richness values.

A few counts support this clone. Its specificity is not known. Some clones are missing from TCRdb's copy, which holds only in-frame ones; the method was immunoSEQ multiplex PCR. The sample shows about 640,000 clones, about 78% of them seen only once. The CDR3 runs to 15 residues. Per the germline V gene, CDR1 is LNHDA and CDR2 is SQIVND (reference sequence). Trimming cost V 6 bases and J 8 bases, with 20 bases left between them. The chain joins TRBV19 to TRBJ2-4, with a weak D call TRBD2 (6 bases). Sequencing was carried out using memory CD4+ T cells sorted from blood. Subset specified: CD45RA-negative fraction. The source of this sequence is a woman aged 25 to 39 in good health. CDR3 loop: CASRESGEVGDIQYF. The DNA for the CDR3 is TGTGCCAGTAGAGAGTCGGGAGAGGTGGGAGACATTCAGTACTTC.